The 29 T cell receptor beta chains presented below share a single source sample, sequenced in a study of blood T cell repertoires in COVID-19. Clones were read by immunoSEQ multiplex PCR, and TCRdb kept only the in-frame ones, dropping some. The data hold approximately 74,000 clones, with 60% to 80% observed a single time. Sequences were obtained from peripheral blood. Receptors were obtained from a human donor in a cohort sampled during active COVID-19.

The chain has TRBV28 and TRBJ1-1, with 8 bases lining up with TRBD1. Germline V CDR1 and CDR2: MDHEN, SYDVKM. This CDR3 region has 13 residues. J gave up 11 bases and V 5 bases, and 10 bases lay outside the gene matches. CDR3 DNA: TGTGCCAGCAGTAACGGACAGGGTGGTTGGGCTTTCTTT. This codes for CASSNGQGGWAFF.

The chain carries TRBV6-5 and TRBJ1-2; possible D gene TRBD1, 6 bases. The CDR3 spans 13 residues. Germline lookup yields CDR1 MNHEY and CDR2 SVGAGI. The V end was cut by 0 bases, the J end by 8 bases, with 10 bases between. The chain's CDR3 is CASSYSDSQGYTF. CDR3 bases: TGTGCCAGCAGTTACTCGGACAGCCAGGGCTACACCTTC.

The chain carries TRBV11-2 and TRBJ2-2; TRBD1 matches at 9 bases. This CDR3 contains 17 residues. Looked up from germline, CDR1 is SGHAT and CDR2 is FQNNGV. The V and J ends lost 2 bases and 7 bases, in that order; junction bases with no gene match: 11. The CDR3, as DNA: TGTGCCAGCAGCTTAAAGTCCCCCGGACAGGGGATCGGGGAGCTGTTTTTT. Its translation is CASSLKSPGQGIGELFF.

This chain joins TRBV12-3 or TRBV12-4 and TRBJ2-7; the D is unclear. This CDR3 has 11 residues. V dropped 5 bases and J dropped 7 bases, with 9 bases sitting between them. This chain's CDR3 is CASSLYSEQYF. The CDR3 coding sequence is TGTGCCAGCAGTCTCTATTCGGAGCAGTACTTC.

The V gene is TRBV6-1, the J gene TRBJ2-7, with D possibly being TRBD1 (6 bases). The CDR3 sequence is 15 residues long. Trimming took 0 bases from V and 3 from J, leaving 12 bases between them. CDR1 MNHNS and CDR2 SASEGT come from the germline V gene. CDR3 residues: CASSEAPGHGYEQYF. The CDR3 DNA reads as TGTGCCAGCAGTGAAGCACCGGGACACGGCTACGAGCAGTACTTC.

The V and J genes are TRBV7-9 and TRBJ2-1; D uncertain. Per the germline V gene, CDR1 is SEHNR and CDR2 is FQNEAQ (reference sequence). The CDR3 has 15 residues. Deletions cut 3 bases from V and 0 bases from J, with 9 bases between. CDR3 protein: CASSFEQSSYNEQFF. CDR3 sequence (DNA): TGTGCCAGCAGCTTTGAACAGAGCTCCTACAATGAGCAGTTCTTC.

This chain connects TRBV19 to TRBJ2-3; 13 bases are a match to TRBD2. Germline CDR1 reads LNHDA; CDR2 reads SQIVND (reference sequence). The CDR3 contains 15 residues. V shed 6 bases and J 2 bases; nucleotides not matched to a gene: 2. CDR3 nucleotides: TGTGCCAGTAGGACTAGCGGGGGGCACACAGATACGCAGTATTTT. Translated, it gives CASRTSGGHTDTQYF.

The rearrangement joins TRBV7-8 to TRBJ1-3, with 8 positions matching TRBD1. Trimming removed 4 bases from V and 3 bases from J; junction bases left unmatched: 5. The length of the CDR3 is 15 residues. Germline V gene lookup returns CDR1 SGHVS and CDR2 FQNEAQ. The CDR3 DNA is TGTGCCAGCAGCTCCCAGGGACAGGTTGGAAACACCATATATTTT. Translation: CASSSQGQVGNTIYF.

This clone has more than one count but fewer than ten. The chain combines TRBV28 with TRBJ1-2, with a tentative D call TRBD1 (6 bases). The CDR3 has 12 amino acids. The germline CDR1 and CDR2 sequences are MDHEN and SYDVKM. Trimming left V 6 bases short and J 8 bases short, with 13 bases between. In nucleotides, the CDR3 is TGTGCCAGCAGACAGGGAGCGGTGGGCTACACCTTC. Encoded protein: CASRQGAVGYTF.

V usage is TRBV5-1 and J usage is TRBJ1-4; D not certain. Germline V gives CDR1 SGHRS, CDR2 YFSETQ. V was cut by 1 base and J by 8 bases, with 12 bases left in between. This CDR3 has 14 amino acids. The CDR3 region has the DNA TGCGCCAGCAGCTTGACCGGTAATGAAGAAAAACTGTTTTTT. Protein product: CASSLTGNEEKLFF.

The chain has TRBV6-5 and TRBJ2-3, with TRBD1 matching over 7 bases. This CDR3 is built from 16 residues. Germline CDR1 is MNHEY and CDR2 is SVGAGI. Trimming removed 2 bases from V and 2 bases from J; junction bases left unmatched: 7. The CDR3: CASSYVRTGLTDTQYF. Here the CDR3 DNA reads TGTGCCAGCAGTTACGTAAGGACAGGACTCACAGATACGCAGTATTTT.

CDR3 nucleotides: TGTGCCTGGAGTGTGGGACAGATACACACTGAAGCTTTCTTT. Protein product: CAWSVGQIHTEAFF. This chain connects TRBV30 to TRBJ1-1; 7 nucleotides agree with TRBD1. This CDR3 spans 14 amino acids. CDR1 is GTSNPN, CDR2 SVGIG, per germline (reference sequence). The V gene end was trimmed by 0 bases and the J gene end by 3 bases; junction bases not matched to a gene: 4.

V usage is TRBV7-2 and J usage is TRBJ1-3, with 7 bases aligning to TRBD1. The CDR3 extends over 18 amino acids. The V and J ends lost 0 bases and 0 bases, in that order; junction bases with no gene match: 8. Germline V gene data show CDR1 as SGHTA and CDR2 as FQGNSA. CDR3 sequence: CASSLAPKGASSGNTIYF. The CDR3 DNA reads as TGTGCCAGCAGCTTAGCGCCTAAGGGGGCGAGCTCTGGAAACACCATATATTTT.

The rearrangement joins TRBV5-1 to TRBJ2-1; D remains ambiguous. The germline gives CDR1 SGHRS, CDR2 YFSETQ. This CDR3 spans 11 amino acids. V was trimmed by 4 bases and J by 8 bases, leaving 7 bases between them. This CDR3 is CASSPVYEQFF. CDR3 nucleotide sequence: TGCGCCAGCAGCCCGGTGTATGAGCAGTTCTTC.

This chain uses TRBV9 with TRBJ2-1; the D gene is possibly TRBD1 (6 bases). Germline CDR1 SGDLS, CDR2 YYNGEE. Trimming took 7 bases from V and 5 from J, leaving 13 bases between them. The CDR3 runs to 13 residues. As DNA, the CDR3 is TGTGCCAGCCTGCTTGCAGGGGACAATGAGCAGTTCTTC. Its protein is CASLLAGDNEQFF.

The chain carries TRBV5-4 and TRBJ2-3, with 7 bases matching TRBD2. The CDR3 length is 15 residues. CDR1 is SGHNT, CDR2 YYREEE, per germline (reference sequence). After removal of 1 base from V and 4 bases from J, the junction contained 6 bases not matched to a gene. The CDR3 region is CASSLTSEPSDTQYF. The CDR3 bases are TGTGCCAGCAGCTTGACTAGCGAACCTTCAGATACGCAGTATTTT.

The chain recombines TRBV14 with TRBJ2-5; D may be TRBD2 (5 bases). The V end lost 3 bases, the J end lost 3 bases, and 14 bases lay between the germline ends. The CDR3 totals 15 residues. The germline V gene has CDR1 SGHDN and CDR2 FVKESK. CDR3 region: CASSQIEGAEETQYF. The CDR3 coding sequence is TGTGCCAGCAGCCAGATAGAGGGCGCGGAAGAGACCCAGTACTTC.

The chain uses TRBV14 and TRBJ2-7; D is perhaps TRBD1 (5 bases). This CDR3 spans 15 amino acids. Germline assignment: CDR1 SGHDN and CDR2 FVKESK. V lost 0 bases to trimming and J lost 0 bases, with 9 bases between them. CDR3 DNA: TGTGCCAGCAGCCAAGACTACAGGAGCTCCTACGAGCAGTACTTC. Translation: CASSQDYRSSYEQYF.

V gene TRBV5-1 combines with J gene TRBJ1-1; a possible D gene is TRBD1 (6 bases). This CDR3 region has 15 residues. The V end was cut by 2 bases, the J end by 4 bases, with 15 bases between. Germline CDR1 is SGHRS and CDR2 is YFSETQ. CDR3 DNA: TGCGCCAGCAGCTTCTACGGGGGCGGGAGCACTGAAGCTTTCTTT. Its translation: CASSFYGGGSTEAFF.

This clone was seen only a few times. V usage is TRBV7-2 and J usage is TRBJ2-7; the D gene is possibly TRBD1 (5 bases). CDR3 size: 13 residues. Trimming pared 2 bases from V and 3 bases from J, leaving 8 bases between. Germline V lookup: CDR1 SGHTA, CDR2 FQGNSA. The CDR3 coding sequence is TGTGCCAGCAGCTTAAGACAGATCTACGAGCAGTACTTC. This encodes CASSLRQIYEQYF.

The rearrangement uses TRBV7-2 and TRBJ2-1; D is possibly TRBD2 (7 bases). The V gene's germline CDR1 is SGHTA and CDR2 FQGNSA. CDR3 length equals 16 residues. Trimming left V 1 base short and J 10 bases short, with 20 bases between. CDR3 sequence: CASSLVWGRGNGEQFF. The CDR3 DNA reads TGTGCCAGCAGCTTAGTTTGGGGGAGGGGGAATGGCGAGCAGTTCTTC.

The rearrangement joins TRBV7-9 to TRBJ2-7; 8 bases are shared with TRBD1. Unmatched junction bases numbered 3, after V lost 1 base and J lost 4 bases. The CDR3 consists of 14 residues. Germline V gene data show CDR1 as SEHNR and CDR2 as FQNEAQ (reference sequence). The CDR3 sequence: CASSLGQGAYEQYF. CDR3 coding DNA: TGTGCCAGCAGCTTAGGCCAGGGGGCTTACGAGCAGTACTTC.

The V and J genes are TRBV5-3 and TRBJ1-5; D is perhaps TRBD1 (5 bases). TRBV5-3 is an open reading frame whose function is uncertain. This CDR3 is 14 amino acids long. With 1 base removed from V and 2 bases from J, the gap between germline ends came to 7 bases. CDR3 nucleotides: TGTGCCAGAAGCTTGAGGGGTGGCAATCAGCCCCAGCATTTT. Amino acid sequence: CARSLRGGNQPQHF.

This chain joins TRBV2 and TRBJ2-2; TRBD1 aligns across 8 bases. Per the germline V gene, CDR1 is SNHLY and CDR2 is FYNNEI. The CDR3 is 14 amino acids. V lost 4 bases and J lost 4; bases outside the gene matches: 2. In DNA, the CDR3 is TGTGCCAGCAGTGGAGACAGGGGCACCGGGGAGCTGTTTTTT. It codes for CASSGDRGTGELFF.

The chain links TRBV4-2 to TRBJ2-1; 7 nucleotides line up with TRBD2. The V gene end was trimmed by 4 bases and the J gene end by 7 bases; junction bases not matched to a gene: 10. CDR1 LGHNA and CDR2 YNFKEQ come from the germline V gene. The CDR3 runs 15 residues. The CDR3 protein is CASSPRAGVGNEQFF. CDR3 DNA: TGTGCCAGCAGCCCGAGGGCGGGGGTAGGTAATGAGCAGTTCTTC.

The chain recombines TRBV4-1 with TRBJ2-7; D may be TRBD1 (5 bases). The V and J ends lost 4 bases and 2 bases respectively, with 15 bases between them. The CDR3 sequence is 15 residues long. Germline V gene data show CDR1 as MGHRA and CDR2 as YSYEKL. The CDR3 loop reads CASSRPGKGTYEQYF. The DNA of the CDR3 is TGCGCCAGCAGCCGCCCAGGGAAAGGTACCTACGAGCAGTACTTC.

Only a few counts were recorded for this clone. A junction boundary mismatches the germline segment, possibly from a read error. The chain joins TRBV10-2 to TRBJ2-1; 7 nucleotides match TRBD2. CDR3 length: 12 amino acids. Germline lookup yields CDR1 WSHSY and CDR2 SAAADI. CDR3 in DNA: TGCGCCAGCAGTGAAGTAGGACTAGAGAAGGTCTTC. It encodes CASSEVGLEKVF.

The V gene is TRBV5-1, the J gene TRBJ1-1; 7 bases match TRBD1. The CDR3 has 15 residues. Per germline, CDR1 SGHRS and CDR2 YFSETQ. With 4 bases clipped from V and 3 bases from J, the junction kept 9 bases outside the gene matches. The CDR3 sequence: CASSAPTGRDTEAFF. The CDR3 DNA reads as TGCGCCAGCAGCGCGCCGACAGGGCGGGACACTGAAGCTTTCTTT.

The sample holds a few counts of this clone. This chain joins TRBV7-9 and TRBJ1-5; 7 bases fit TRBD1. Unmatched junction bases numbered 4, after V lost 8 bases and J lost 0 bases. The V gene's germline CDR1 is SEHNR and CDR2 FQNEAQ (reference sequence). The CDR3 is 14 amino acids. CDR3 DNA: TGTGCCAGCTGGACAGGCTCTAGCAATCAGCCCCAGCATTTT. Amino acids: CASWTGSSNQPQHF. The complete variable domain, with remaining parts taken from reference TRBV7-9 and TRBJ1-5, reads DTGVSQNPRHKITKRGQNVTFRCDPISEHNRLYWYRQTLGQGPEFLTYFQNEAQLEKSRLLSDRFSAERPKGSFSTLEIQRTEQGDSAMYLCASWTGSSNQPQHFGDGTRLSIL.